The 25 T cell receptor beta chains below were found in one sample sequenced in a study of Tregs in tolerant kidney transplant recipients (dated by TCRdb to between 2019 and 2020). Libraries were constructed by the immunoSEQ multiplex PCR assay. TCRdb carries this immuneACCESS record with in-frame sequences only. Its versions omit some clonotypes, under half of them owing to an unresolved V gene in the studies checked, with the rest unexplained. This sample has about 110,000 clones in its table, and 90% of those were observed once. Roughly 0.35% of the sample is taken by the ten largest. In the paper's terms, the time point label means: blood sample drawn before combined kidney and bone marrow transplant. The source material was CD4+ T cells from blood, sampled before the transplant. The receptor set was obtained from a human donor who received a combined kidney and bone marrow transplant.

The V and J genes are TRBV27 and TRBJ1-4; TRBD1 matches at 8 bases. V was clipped by 5 bases and J by 2 bases; unmatched bases: 10. The CDR3 sequence is 17 residues long. Germline CDR1 and CDR2: MNHEY and SMNVEV (reference sequence). The CDR3 sequence: CASSKGQGGGTNEKLFF. CDR3 nucleotides: TGTGCCAGCAGTAAAGGACAGGGCGGAGGGACTAATGAAAAACTGTTTTTT.

In its sample, this clone was seen once. The J gene is TRBJ1-4, the V gene TRBV11-2; D is possibly TRBD1 (5 bases). The V gene lost 4 bases and the J gene lost 8 bases, with 17 bases spanning the gap. Germline V gene sequence: CDR1 SGHAT, CDR2 FQNNGV. The CDR3 is 15 residues long. This CDR3 is CASSYTGRTTEKLFF. CDR3 DNA: TGTGCCAGCAGCTACACAGGAAGGACAACCGAAAAACTGTTTTTT.

This chain joins TRBV1 and TRBJ2-1; the table's D call of TRBD1 was not tested on the DNA. TRBV1 corresponds to a pseudogene. CDR3 length: 12 residues. The CDR3 nucleotides are TGCACCAGCAGCCTACCCGACATTGAGCAGTTCTTC. This gives the protein CTSSLPDIEQFF.

The genes are TRBV18 and TRBJ2-7; 9 positions agree with TRBD1. CDR3 length: 15 residues. V trimming: 2 bases; J trimming: 0 bases; junction bases outside the gene matches: 2. CDR1 is KGHSH and CDR2 is LQKENI in the germline V gene. The CDR3 protein is CASSPGTGLSYEQYF. The CDR3 coding sequence is TGTGCCAGCTCACCAGGGACAGGGCTCTCCTACGAGCAGTACTTC. Full variable domain (missing parts from reference TRBV18 and TRBJ2-7): NAGVMQNPRHLVRRRGQEARLRCSPMKGHSHVYWYRQLPEEGLKFMVYLQKENIIDESGMPKERFSAEFPKEGPSILRIQQVVRGDSAAYFCASSPGTGLSYEQYFGPGTRLTVT.

This chain uses TRBV28 with TRBJ2-3, with 9 bases identical to TRBD2. Per germline, CDR1 MDHEN and CDR2 SYDVKM. The CDR3 contains 15 residues. V shed 9 bases, J shed 2 bases, and the junction held 9 bases outside the gene matches. This chain's CDR3 is CARQGREGNTDTQYF. The CDR3 nucleotides read TGTGCCAGGCAGGGGCGGGAGGGAAACACAGATACGCAGTATTTT.

This clone was detected only once. This chain links TRBV7-2 with TRBJ1-1; a weak D match, TRBD1 (6 bases). V shed 6 bases and J shed 0 bases, with 11 bases lying between them. Germline V gene data show CDR1 as SGHTA and CDR2 as FQGNSA. CDR3 length: 14 residues. CDR3 amino acids: CASRRTALNTEAFF. CDR3 sequence (DNA): TGTGCCAGCAGACGGACAGCCTTGAACACTGAAGCTTTCTTT.

The gene calls are TRBV30 and TRBJ1-2; 7 bases line up with TRBD1. After removal of 2 bases from V and 0 bases from J, the junction contained 6 bases not matched to a gene. CDR1 and CDR2 (germline): GTSNPN, SVGIG (reference sequence). The CDR3 consists of 15 residues. CDR3 DNA sequence: TGTGCCTGGAGTAAATGGACAGGAGCTAACTATGGCTACACCTTC. This encodes CAWSKWTGANYGYTF.

The chain uses TRBV7-2 and TRBJ1-2; D perhaps matches TRBD1 (6 bases). The CDR3 totals 15 residues. Germline CDR1 reads SGHTA; CDR2 reads FQGNSA. Trimming removed 5 bases at V and 0 bases at J, with 13 bases between. Written as DNA, the CDR3 is TGTGCCAGCAGCAGCGGGGAGGGGGCTAACTATGGCTACACCTTC. Its translation is CASSSGEGANYGYTF.

The V and J genes are TRBV19 and TRBJ1-3; perhaps TRBD1 as D (6 bases). V dropped 6 bases and J dropped 0 bases, with 15 bases sitting between them. Germline V gene sequence: CDR1 LNHDA, CDR2 SQIVND (reference sequence). The CDR3 runs 16 residues. The CDR3 DNA reads TGTGCCAGTAGCCTCCACAGGGCAAACTCTGGAAACACCATATATTTT. Its protein is CASSLHRANSGNTIYF.

The chain carries TRBV19 and TRBJ1-1; 9 nucleotides align to TRBD1. The CDR3 loop spans 14 amino acids. CDR1 and CDR2 from the germline V gene are LNHDA and SQIVND (reference sequence). With V trimmed by 7 bases and J by 3 bases, 6 bases remained unmatched. The CDR3 region is CASIRTGGYTEAFF. CDR3 in DNA: TGTGCCAGTATTAGAACAGGGGGCTACACTGAAGCTTTCTTT.

The V call is TRBV6-6, the J call TRBJ2-7; a weak D match, TRBD1 (6 bases). CDR1 and CDR2 (germline): MNHNY, SVGAGI (reference sequence). CDR3 length: 11 residues. The V end lost 2 bases, the J end lost 12 bases, and 11 bases lay between the germline ends. The CDR3 protein is CASSYRQGSYF. The CDR3 region has the DNA TGTGCCAGCAGTTACCGGCAGGGGTCGTACTTC.

This clone is a singleton in its sample. The chain employs TRBV29-1 and TRBJ2-7; 9 nucleotides agree with TRBD1. Per germline, CDR1 SQVTM and CDR2 ANQGSEA. Losses at the gene ends were 0 bases for V and 5 bases for J; bases not matched to a gene: 2. The CDR3 extends over 13 amino acids. CDR3 DNA: TGCAGCGTTGAAGAGGACAGGGGCAACGAGCAGTACTTC. This encodes CSVEEDRGNEQYF.

This clone was counted a single time. V gene TRBV15 combines with J gene TRBJ2-7; a possible D gene is TRBD1 (6 bases). The germline gives CDR1 LNHNV, CDR2 YYDKDF (reference sequence). Trimming took 3 bases from V and 3 from J, leaving 9 bases between them. The CDR3 sequence is 13 residues long. This CDR3 is CATSSTGLYEQYF. CDR3 in DNA: TGTGCCACCAGCAGTACAGGGCTCTACGAGCAGTACTTC. Together with reference TRBV15 and TRBJ2-7, the CDR3 gives the full variable domain: DAMVIQNPRYQVTQFGKPVTLSCSQTLNHNVMYWYQQKSSQAPKLLFHYYDKDFNNEADTPDNFQSRRPNTSFCFLDIRSPGLGDTAMYLCATSSTGLYEQYFGPGTRLTVT.

The genes are TRBV2 and TRBJ2-2; no clear D gene. Per germline, CDR1 SNHLY and CDR2 FYNNEI. The length of the CDR3 is 14 residues. V lost 5 bases to trimming and J lost 2 bases, with 9 bases between them. Here the CDR3 reads CASSFVSNTGELFF. The CDR3 bases are TGTGCCAGCAGTTTCGTGTCCAACACCGGGGAGCTGTTTTTT.

The J gene is TRBJ2-7, the V gene TRBV4-2; 11 bases are a match to TRBD2. The CDR3 consists of 19 residues. V lost 0 bases to trimming and J lost 0 bases; unmatched junction nucleotides: 10. Per the germline V gene, CDR1 is LGHNA and CDR2 is YNFKEQ. DNA of the CDR3: TGTGCCAGCAGCCAAGAACTAGCGGGGGTATTCCCGAGCTCCTACGAGCAGTACTTC. Translating it yields CASSQELAGVFPSSYEQYF.

This clone was seen a few times. The gene calls are TRBV18 and TRBJ2-2, with a possible D match to TRBD1 (6 bases). Per the germline V gene, CDR1 is KGHSH and CDR2 is LQKENI. CDR3 length: 14 residues. V was pared by 3 bases and J by 5 bases, with 10 bases between. The CDR3 loop reads CASSPTGTTGELFF. For the CDR3, the DNA is TGTGCCAGCTCACCTACAGGGACAACCGGGGAGCTGTTTTTT.

The V and J genes are TRBV7-2 and TRBJ2-2, with 14 positions matching TRBD2. Germline V gene data show CDR1 as SGHTA and CDR2 as FQGNSA. Unmatched junction bases numbered 6, after V lost 5 bases and J lost 4 bases. This CDR3 has 17 residues. CDR3 DNA sequence: TGTGCCAGCAGCCCGGGACTAGCGGGAGAGCGCACCGGGGAGCTGTTTTTT. As protein: CASSPGLAGERTGELFF.

The J gene is TRBJ1-4, the V gene TRBV5-1; D not certain. V was trimmed by 0 bases and J by 7 bases, leaving 13 bases between them. The CDR3 sequence is 15 residues long. Germline loops: CDR1 SGHRS, CDR2 YFSETQ. Here the CDR3 DNA reads TGCGCCAGCAGCTTGGCCGGCGGGAAGGGTGAAAAACTGTTTTTT. Residues: CASSLAGGKGEKLFF. The full variable domain, its missing parts supplied by reference TRBV5-1 and TRBJ1-4, is KAGVTQTPRYLIKTRGQQVTLSCSPISGHRSVSWYQQTPGQGLQFLFEYFSETQRNKGNFPGRFSGRQFSNSRSEMNVSTLELGDSALYLCASSLAGGKGEKLFFGSGTQLSVL.

V gene TRBV7-9 combines with J gene TRBJ1-4, with 8 bases identical to TRBD1. V lost 1 base and J lost 5; bases outside the gene matches: 6. The CDR3 length is 16 residues. Germline loops: CDR1 SEHNR, CDR2 FQNEAQ (reference sequence). This CDR3 reads CASSLGDRGGNEKLFF. For the CDR3, the DNA is TGTGCCAGCAGCTTAGGAGACAGGGGAGGGAATGAAAAACTGTTTTTT.

The count of this clone is one. The chain has TRBV12-5 and TRBJ2-1, with D unclear. Germline V lookup: CDR1 LGHNT, CDR2 FRNRAP. V dropped 6 bases and J dropped 4 bases, with 16 bases sitting between them. The CDR3 is 15 residues long. CDR3 loop: CASGLEVVRYNEQFF. CDR3 nucleotides: TGTGCTAGTGGCCTAGAGGTGGTAAGATACAATGAGCAGTTCTTC.

The V and J genes are TRBV5-1 and TRBJ2-5; 15 bases agree with TRBD2. The CDR3 is 18 residues long. J lost 1 base, V lost 4 bases, and 8 bases had no gene match. From germline, CDR1 is SGHRS and CDR2 YFSETQ. The CDR3: CASSGGLAGGPPQETQYF. The CDR3, as DNA: TGCGCCAGCAGCGGCGGACTAGCGGGGGGGCCCCCCCAAGAGACCCAGTACTTC.

The V and J genes are TRBV11-3 and TRBJ2-7; maybe TRBD1 (6 bases). Germline-derived CDR1 and CDR2 are SGHNT and YENEEA. Trimming shortened V by 5 bases and J by 2 bases, and 13 bases separated the two germline ends. The CDR3 extends over 14 amino acids. CDR3 sequence reads: CASSQKDSAYEQYF. The CDR3 DNA reads as TGTGCCAGCAGCCAGAAGGACAGCGCCTACGAGCAGTACTTC.

This chain joins TRBV6-5 and TRBJ1-4; 7 bases are a match to TRBD1. V gave up 6 bases and J gave up 3 bases; unmatched junction bases: 7. Germline V CDR1 and CDR2: MNHEY, SVGAGI. The CDR3 contains 15 residues. Written as DNA, the CDR3 is TGTGCCAGCAGCAGAGGACAGGCCTCTAATGAAAAACTGTTTTTT. It encodes CASSRGQASNEKLFF.

V and J are TRBV18 and TRBJ2-1; the D gene is possibly TRBD1 (5 bases). Trimming removed 2 bases at V and 2 bases at J, with 10 bases between. Germline CDR1 KGHSH, CDR2 LQKENI. CDR3 length: 15 amino acids. The CDR3 nucleotides read TGTGCCAGCTCACCAGCCCAGGGTACCTACAATGAGCAGTTCTTC. The encoded protein is CASSPAQGTYNEQFF.

This sequence joins TRBV23-1 and TRBJ2-7; TRBD1 aligns across 9 bases. TRBV23-1 falls under the ORF class, with uncertain function. CDR3 size: 15 residues. Trimming at V came to 2 bases and at J to 4 bases, leaving 6 bases not matched to a gene. The CDR3 is CASSQRGQGIYEQYF. Written as DNA, the CDR3 is TGCGCCAGCAGTCAACGGGGACAGGGAATTTACGAGCAGTACTTC.